A selection of T cell receptor beta chains follows, all from one sample in a study of blood T cell repertoires in COVID-19. Data came from immunoSEQ multiplex PCR; TCRdb stores just in-frame clones and leaves some out. The sample consists of 50,000 to 65,000 clones, around 90% of them appearing once. The sample consisted of peripheral blood. These receptors were obtained from a human donor in a cohort sampled during active COVID-19. Both conserved end residues are part of each CDR3. Clone size is given for some rows only: seen once, a few or many times, or a class if the clone is expanded.

V	size	J	CDR3
TRBV11-2	few	TRBJ2-1	CATGTSVYNEQFF
TRBV4-3	NA	TRBJ2-7	CASSQDFGRVTEQYF
TRBV27	NA	TRBJ2-5	CASSFGSRGARGTQYF
TRBV5-4	NA	TRBJ2-3	CASSSFVTSGTDTQYF
TRBV5-1	NA	TRBJ1-1	CASNPGGNTEAFF
TRBV2	NA	TRBJ2-6	CASSARTRAASGANVLTF
TRBV19	NA	TRBJ2-3	CASSIPGSPNADTQYF
TRBV11-2	NA	TRBJ2-1	CASSLVGRSSYNEQFF
TRBV19	few	TRBJ1-2	CASSWGQGDYGYTF
TRBV5-1	NA	TRBJ1-3	CASSSPGVSGNTIYF
TRBV11-2	NA	TRBJ2-7	CASSSRTGDEQYF
TRBV7-8	NA	TRBJ2-7	CASSTGQGSEQYF
TRBV7-9	NA	TRBJ2-7	CASSSQGGEQYF
TRBV7-8	NA	TRBJ2-7	CASSARLAGGALYEQYF
TRBV7-6	NA	TRBJ1-1	CASSLGGWGGNTEAFF
TRBV10-3	few	TRBJ2-1	CAIAQTGLAASYNEQFF
TRBV5-4	NA	TRBJ2-2	CASSRSGTGWTGELFF
TRBV27	NA	TRBJ1-2	CASKPDRAIYSYGYTF
TRBV7-9	NA	TRBJ2-3	CASSLAHTSEGGGTDTQYF
TRBV5-1	few	TRBJ1-5	CASSLDGSNQPQHF
TRBV2	NA	TRBJ1-4	CASSDSGGAEKLFF
TRBV18	NA	TRBJ2-3	CASSPTSGRAKGTDTQYF
TRBV5-1	once	TRBJ2-7	CASSGTSGYEQYF
TRBV18	NA	TRBJ1-3	CASSPQSGQSGNTIYF
TRBV11-2	NA	TRBJ1-6	CASTLDNSNSPLHF
TRBV19	once	TRBJ2-2	CASRGLAGAGELFF
TRBV5-1	NA	TRBJ2-5	CASSRGVAGTQETQYF
TRBV29-1	NA	TRBJ1-4	CSVRTPKGANEKLFF
TRBV21-1	NA	TRBJ2-7	CASSKAPGTIPYEQYF
TRBV9	NA	TRBJ2-7	CASSVGQGVYEQYF
TRBV6-1	NA	TRBJ2-2	CASSDPRGPGTGELFF
TRBV24-1	NA	TRBJ2-1	CATSDLAGSPYNEQFF
TRBV4-1	NA	TRBJ2-5	CASSGGLVQRGIQETQYF
TRBV3-1/TRBV3-2	few	TRBJ2-5	CASSQAPVPGLLGETQYF
TRBV9	NA	TRBJ2-7	CASSAYGTDYSYEQYF
TRBV15	NA	TRBJ1-4	CATSAAAAKSEKLFF
TRBV12-5	NA	TRBJ1-6	CASGPDSRNSPLHF
TRBV6-5	NA	TRBJ2-2	CASSRTVGSTGELFF
TRBV10-1	few	TRBJ1-6	CARTWDRGPSSYNSPLHF
TRBV9	NA	TRBJ2-7	CASSVGRDIRHEQYF
TRBV20-1	NA	TRBJ2-3	CSASGLAGGPSTDTQYF
TRBV6-6	NA	TRBJ1-4	CASSYSRVEKLFF
TRBV29-1	NA	TRBJ1-2	CSVPRGGAGGMDGYTF
TRBV4-1	NA	TRBJ1-4	CASSQADLEHEKLFF
TRBV15	NA	TRBJ2-3	CATSWDRGTDTQYF
TRBV12-3/TRBV12-4	NA	TRBJ2-7	CASSLGVRYEQYF
TRBV5-1	NA	TRBJ1-2	CASTPDRGKNGYTF
TRBV7-9	few	TRBJ2-5	CASSFTGGQETQYF
TRBV2	NA	TRBJ1-2	CASSERQGVLYGYTF
TRBV27	NA	TRBJ1-1	CASSLAPGYTEAFF
TRBV4-2	NA	TRBJ1-1	CASSLGNKNTEAFF
TRBV5-5	once	TRBJ2-3	CASSHGVAGSRADTQYF
TRBV28	few	TRBJ1-5	CASSMTVNQPQHF
TRBV4-2	NA	TRBJ2-1	CASSQDNGGAYNEQFF
TRBV5-1	NA	TRBJ1-1	CASSSRTGGQNTEAFF
TRBV19	NA	TRBJ1-6	CASSIRDREWTLHF
TRBV9	NA	TRBJ1-6	CASSPARRDIGTSPLHF